The clone carrying this TCR beta chain was seen at least ten times. Its target is unknown. These data originate in a study of human T cells and chemical hapten exposure. In the study overall: Cases of alopecia areata, totalis or universalis occurred in a predominantly female patient group. Study results and limitations: TCRs at a frequency above 1 in 1000 stayed unchanged with DPC sensitization. Controls formed significantly fewer large CDR3 similarity clusters than expanded TCRs did.

The time point here: pre-sensitization, week 0. Treatment noted: therapeutic diphenylcyclopropenone sensitization with weekly scalp DPC. The template was total RNA from unfractionated whole blood. TCRdb reprocessed the RACE reads via MiXCR and lists one record per CDR3 protein. This sample has some 360,000 distinct CDR3 sequences, with roughly 5% found just once. Trimming left V 3 bases short and J 2 bases short, with 9 bases between. This CDR3 is 14 amino acids long. Per the germline V gene, CDR1 is SEHNR and CDR2 is FQNEAQ (reference sequence). This receptor was obtained from a woman in her fifties or sixties with alopecia areata. Some clones in this sample may be carry-over from other donors' samples. The sequenced sample was whole blood, obtained in connection with sensitization to the hapten diphenylcyclopropenone (DPC). This chain links TRBV7-9 with TRBJ2-3; weak D call: TRBD1 (5 bases). This CDR3 reads CASSFDRYTDTQYF. The CDR3 nucleotides read TGTGCCAGCAGCTTCGACAGATACACAGATACGCAGTATTTT.